The 30 T cell receptor beta chains given below trace back to one sample, sequenced in a study of OX40 agonist ivuxolimab in advanced cancers. The assay was immunoSEQ multiplex PCR, and TCRdb's table has in-frame clones only and misses some. This repertoire shows approximately 70,000 clones, more than 65% found once; its top ten account for approximately 5.1%. The sample in question was CD4+ or CD8+ T cells sorted from blood, obtained in a trial of the OX40 agonist ivuxolimab. The receptors derive from an adult with an advanced solid tumor such as melanoma, head and neck, liver or kidney cancer.

Only a few counts were recorded for this clone. The rearrangement links TRBV5-1 to TRBJ2-3; TRBD1 matches at 7 bases. Germline trimming cut 4 bases from V and 2 bases from J; bases unmatched to any gene: 7. CDR1 is SGHRS and CDR2 is YFSETQ in the germline V gene. The CDR3 length is 15 residues. CDR3 amino acids: CASSIEGQFTDTQYF. CDR3 nucleotide sequence: TGCGCCAGCAGCATTGAGGGACAGTTCACAGATACGCAGTATTTT.

V usage is TRBV19 and J usage is TRBJ2-6; D is perhaps TRBD1 or TRBD2 (5 bases each). CDR1 is LNHDA, CDR2 SQIVND, per germline (reference sequence). This CDR3 has 18 residues. V lost 7 bases to trimming and J lost 0 bases, with 19 bases between them. The CDR3 reads CASTNAAQGRSGANVLTF. CDR3 coding DNA: TGTGCCAGTACCAATGCGGCGCAGGGACGCTCTGGGGCCAACGTCCTGACTTTC. The full variable domain, rest sourced from reference TRBV19 and TRBJ2-6, is DGGITQSPKYLFRKEGQNVTLSCEQNLNHDAMYWYRQDPGQGLRLIYYSQIVNDFQKGDIAEGYSVSREKKESFPLTVTSAQKNPTAFYLCASTNAAQGRSGANVLTFGAGSRLTVL.

The sample holds a few counts of this clone. This rearrangement joins TRBV5-1 to TRBJ1-3; D remains unclear. Germline V lookup: CDR1 SGHRS, CDR2 YFSETQ. V shed 0 bases and J shed 0 bases, with 7 bases lying between them. The CDR3 has 15 amino acids. The CDR3 loop is CASSLGTVSGNTIYF. For the CDR3, the DNA is TGCGCCAGCAGCTTGGGAACAGTCTCTGGAAACACCATATATTTT.

This chain connects TRBV9 to TRBJ2-1, with 10 bases matching TRBD2. The CDR3 is made up of 17 amino acids. With 0 bases clipped from V and 3 bases from J, the junction kept 6 bases outside the gene matches. Germline V gives CDR1 SGDLS, CDR2 YYNGEE. CDR3 region: CASSVAPSGSGYNEQFF. The CDR3 region has the DNA TGTGCCAGCAGCGTAGCGCCTAGCGGGAGTGGCTACAATGAGCAGTTCTTC.

The V call is TRBV5-1, the J call TRBJ2-3; 12 nucleotides match TRBD2. This CDR3 region has 18 residues. V gave up 4 bases and J gave up 2 bases; unmatched junction bases: 11. Looked up from germline, CDR1 is SGHRS and CDR2 is YFSETQ. CDR3 sequence (DNA): TGCGCCAGCAGCCCCCGGGGGACTAGCGGGCCCTACACAGATACGCAGTATTTT. It specifies CASSPRGTSGPYTDTQYF.

The chain couples TRBV5-6 to TRBJ2-5; D might be TRBD1 (6 bases). From germline, CDR1 is SGHDT and CDR2 YYEEEE. V was clipped by 4 bases and J by 1 base, with 17 bases between them. The CDR3 runs to 16 residues. DNA for the CDR3: TGTGCCAGCAGCCCTAGGGGACAACTACTCCAAGAGACCCAGTACTTC. Translating it yields CASSPRGQLLQETQYF.

In this sample, this clone turned up a few times. The chain combines TRBV5-4 with TRBJ1-2, with D possibly being TRBD1 (5 bases). From germline, CDR1 is SGHNT and CDR2 YYREEE (reference sequence). The V and J ends lost 4 bases and 8 bases respectively, with 18 bases between them. The CDR3 consists of 14 residues. The CDR3 region has the DNA TGTGCCAGCAGCCCCCCGCCAGGGCATGACGGCTACACCTTC. Amino acids: CASSPPPGHDGYTF.

The chain links TRBV29-1 to TRBJ1-2; a weak D match, TRBD1 (6 bases). Germline CDR1 is SQVTM and CDR2 is ANQGSEA. CDR3 length equals 13 residues. V was shortened by 4 bases and J by 5 bases, with 14 bases between the two germline ends. The CDR3 DNA follows: TGCAGCGTTGGAGGGGGGGCGGGGTATGGCTACACCTTC. Translation: CSVGGGAGYGYTF.

V gene TRBV6-5 combines with J gene TRBJ1-4; no clear D. Germline V gives CDR1 MNHEY, CDR2 SVGAGI. V was trimmed by 2 bases and J by 8 bases, leaving 12 bases between them. The CDR3 extends over 14 amino acids. The CDR3 DNA sequence: TGTGCCAGCAGTTACCTGGGAGGAAGCGAAAAACTGTTTTTT. Translating gives CASSYLGGSEKLFF.

The rearrangement joins TRBV7-8 to TRBJ2-3; D is uncertain. The V gene's germline CDR1 is SGHVS and CDR2 FQNEAQ. This CDR3 has 14 amino acids. V lost 1 base and J lost 4, with 9 bases in between. CDR3 region: CASSLELPPDTQYF. CDR3 coding DNA: TGTGCCAGCAGCTTAGAACTCCCCCCAGATACGCAGTATTTT.

The rearrangement uses TRBV25-1 and TRBJ2-5; D ambiguous. This CDR3 has 11 amino acids. The germline V gene has CDR1 MGHDK and CDR2 SYGVNS. Trimming removed 6 bases from V and 2 bases from J, with 4 bases in between. The CDR3 spells CASRAQETQYF. The CDR3 region has the DNA TGTGCCAGCAGGGCGCAAGAGACCCAGTACTTC.

The rearrangement uses TRBV28 and TRBJ1-6; 8 bases align to TRBD1. Germline CDR1 is MDHEN and CDR2 is SYDVKM. V was pared by 5 bases and J by 8 bases, with 8 bases of the junction left unmatched. The CDR3 has 15 residues. CDR3 DNA: TGTGCCAGCAGTCCTCGGACAGGGCGATATTCACCCCTCCACTTT. Its protein is CASSPRTGRYSPLHF.

The sample holds a few counts of this clone. The chain joins TRBV6-6 to TRBJ1-3; no definite D call. V lost 5 bases and J lost 0, with 11 bases in between. CDR3 length: 15 amino acids. CDR1 and CDR2 (germline): MNHNY, SVGAGI (reference sequence). The CDR3 sequence: CASSPTTSSGNTIYF. The CDR3 DNA reads TGTGCCAGCAGTCCAACCACTAGCTCTGGAAACACCATATATTTT.

The CDR3 sequence is CASSYSVSYNYGYTF. CDR3 bases: TGTGCCAGCAGTTACTCGGTCAGCTACAACTATGGCTACACCTTC. The gene calls are TRBV6-6 and TRBJ1-2; D uncertain. V was shortened by 0 bases and J by 2 bases, with 10 bases between the two germline ends. CDR1 and CDR2 (germline): MNHNY, SVGAGI (reference sequence). The CDR3 is 15 amino acids.

The CDR3 DNA sequence: TGCGCCAGCAGTGGGACGGCCAAAGGGACCCAGTACTTC. This sequence encodes CASSGTAKGTQYF. The chain couples TRBV10-2 to TRBJ2-5; no clear D. The CDR3 extends over 13 amino acids. V gave up 4 bases and J gave up 7 bases, with 13 bases separating them. Germline V gene data show CDR1 as WSHSY and CDR2 as SAAADI.

V is TRBV7-8 and J is TRBJ2-7; D is uncertain. V lost 4 bases and J lost 2, with 12 bases in between. This CDR3 spans 14 amino acids. Germline-derived CDR1 and CDR2 are SGHVS and FQNEAQ. The CDR3 bases are TGTGCCAGCAGCTCCGGTCCGCACCCCTACGAGCAGTACTTC. Translation gives CASSSGPHPYEQYF.

The chain recombines TRBV7-8 with TRBJ2-7; D is perhaps TRBD1 (6 bases). Germline V gives CDR1 SGHVS, CDR2 FQNEAQ. Between the trimmed V and J ends, which lost 2 bases and 5 bases, there was a span of 10 bases. The CDR3 loop spans 13 amino acids. CDR3: CASSLRQGNEQYF. The CDR3 nucleotides read TGTGCCAGCAGCTTAAGGCAGGGGAACGAGCAGTACTTC.

The chain uses TRBV4-1 and TRBJ1-6; 7 bases map to TRBD1. CDR3 length: 18 residues. Per the germline V gene, CDR1 is MGHRA and CDR2 is YSYEKL. The V and J ends lost 4 bases and 7 bases, in that order; junction bases with no gene match: 16. CDR3 nucleotides: TGCGCCAGCAGCCGAGGACAGGCCGTAGCTCCTGGGAATTCACCCCTCCACTTT. This gives the protein CASSRGQAVAPGNSPLHF.

V usage is TRBV21-1 and J usage is TRBJ2-5; the D call TRBD1 from the table was never checked on the DNA. TRBV21-1 is assigned pseudogene status. CDR3 size: 16 residues. The CDR3 DNA sequence: TGTGCCAGCAGCAAAGGGGGGACACTGTACCAAGAGACCCAGTACTTC. As protein: CASSKGGTLYQETQYF.

This clone was seen a handful of times. The rearrangement uses TRBV7-8 and TRBJ2-1; a possible D gene is TRBD1 (6 bases). The germline V gene has CDR1 SGHVS and CDR2 FQNEAQ. V lost 7 bases and J lost 5, with 12 bases in between. This CDR3 has 13 residues. CDR3 sequence reads: CASTPDSDNEQFF. In DNA form, the CDR3 reads TGTGCCAGCACCCCGGACAGCGACAATGAGCAGTTCTTC.

This clone has a handful of counts. The gene calls are TRBV5-6 and TRBJ1-5, with TRBD1 matching over 8 bases. CDR1 is SGHDT and CDR2 is YYEEEE in the germline V gene. The CDR3 has 15 amino acids. J lost 4 bases, V lost 2 bases, and 5 bases had no gene match. The CDR3 here is CASSFGTGQNQPQHF. The CDR3 region has the DNA TGTGCCAGCAGCTTCGGGACAGGCCAAAATCAGCCCCAGCATTTT.

The chain has TRBV6-4 and TRBJ1-1; D is possibly TRBD1 (6 bases). Looked up from germline, CDR1 is MRHNA and CDR2 is SNTAGT. The V end was cut by 4 bases, the J end by 5 bases, with 11 bases between. This CDR3 is built from 13 residues. CDR3 in DNA: TGTGCCAGCAGTGGTGGGGGGCAAACTGAAGCTTTCTTT. Encoded protein: CASSGGGQTEAFF.

The V and J genes are TRBV18 and TRBJ2-5; D is possibly TRBD1 or TRBD2 (7 bases each). Trimming removed 6 bases from V and 0 bases from J, with 35 bases in between. Per the germline V gene, CDR1 is KGHSH and CDR2 is LQKENI. The CDR3 sequence is 22 residues long. The CDR3: CASSRWTKGARELSLYQETQYF. CDR3 bases: TGTGCCAGCTCCCGTTGGACTAAGGGGGCGCGGGAGCTAAGTCTGTACCAAGAGACCCAGTACTTC.

The V call is TRBV11-1, the J call TRBJ1-1; 7 bases are shared with TRBD1. The germline CDR1 and CDR2 sequences are SGHAT and FQDESV (reference sequence). The CDR3 extends over 12 amino acids. With V trimmed by 6 bases and J by 6 bases, 4 bases remained unmatched. CDR3 nucleotides: TGTGCCAGCAGTCTAGACAGGGCTGAAGCTTTCTTT. Translating it yields CASSLDRAEAFF. Supplemented by reference TRBV11-1 and TRBJ1-1, the full variable domain reads EAEVAQSPRYKITEKSQAVAFWCDPISGHATLYWYRQILGQGPELLVQFQDESVVDDSQLPKDRFSAERLKGVDSTLKIQPAELGDSAMYLCASSLDRAEAFFGQGTRLTVV.

This chain links TRBV10-3 with TRBJ2-5; 7 nucleotides agree with TRBD1. The V and J ends lost 6 bases and 2 bases, in that order; junction bases with no gene match: 0. CDR1 is ENHRY and CDR2 is SYGVKD in the germline V gene. The CDR3 has 12 residues. The CDR3 sequence is CAISRGQETQYF. The CDR3 DNA reads TGTGCCATCAGCAGGGGGCAAGAGACCCAGTACTTC.

The chain carries TRBV5-6 and TRBJ1-1; TRBD1 might be the D (6 bases). This CDR3 contains 14 residues. The germline CDR1 and CDR2 sequences are SGHDT and YYEEEE. Deletions cut 4 bases from V and 4 bases from J, with 14 bases between. CDR3 loop: CASSQGGGGTEAFF. CDR3 nucleotide sequence: TGTGCCAGCAGCCAAGGAGGGGGAGGCACTGAAGCTTTCTTT.

The chain carries TRBV5-1 and TRBJ2-1; no firm D call. This CDR3 comprises 12 residues. CDR1 SGHRS and CDR2 YFSETQ come from the germline V gene. The V end lost 0 bases, the J end lost 9 bases, and 7 bases lay between the germline ends. For the CDR3, the DNA is TGCGCCAGCAGCTTGGACGTCAGTGAGCAGTTCTTC. Its translation is CASSLDVSEQFF. The full variable domain, in which reference TRBV5-1 and TRBJ2-1 provide the parts outside the CDR3, is KAGVTQTPRYLIKTRGQQVTLSCSPISGHRSVSWYQQTPGQGLQFLFEYFSETQRNKGNFPGRFSGRQFSNSRSEMNVSTLELGDSALYLCASSLDVSEQFFGPGTRLTVL.

V usage is TRBV5-1 and J usage is TRBJ2-5; the D is unclear. The CDR3 sequence is 15 residues long. Trimming removed 1 base at V and 2 bases at J, with 12 bases between. Germline CDR1 reads SGHRS; CDR2 reads YFSETQ. CDR3 sequence: CASSLTGHWQETQYF. CDR3 in DNA: TGCGCCAGCAGCTTGACGGGTCACTGGCAAGAGACCCAGTACTTC.

The rearrangement joins TRBV7-8 to TRBJ2-7, with D possibly being TRBD2 (6 bases). The CDR3 is 13 amino acids. The ends were cut back, 0 bases at V and 7 bases at J, with 10 bases in the middle. CDR1 is SGHVS, CDR2 FQNEAQ, per germline. The CDR3 sequence: CASSLAGAGEQYV. CDR3 in DNA: TGTGCCAGCAGCTTAGCTGGGGCGGGGGAGCAGTACGTC.

The chain employs TRBV7-9 and TRBJ2-2, with a tentative D call TRBD1 (7 bases). CDR3 length: 15 amino acids. Trimming took off 5 bases at V and 4 bases at J, with 14 bases between the two ends. Germline CDR1 SEHNR, CDR2 FQNEAQ (reference sequence). For the CDR3, the DNA is TGTGCCAGCAGCGGGGACAGAGCGGGCACCGGGGAGCTGTTTTTT. It yields the protein CASSGDRAGTGELFF.